The rows below give T cell receptor beta chains drawn from one sample of a study of T-cell memory formation after mild COVID-19. TCRdb recomputed calls from the 5' RACE reads with MiXCR, one row per CDR3 protein. In the table there are about 440,000 distinct CDR3 sequences, 20% of which are singletons. Specimen: PBMCs or a T cell subset sorted from them (not recorded which). These receptor sequences come from an adult woman who had mild COVID-19 (a few samples of this study predate the infection). Cell type and time point are not known. CDR3s include the opening cysteine and the closing phenylalanine or tryptophan. A D gene is named only where the DNA matches it firmly. The size entry is marked missing in some rows and otherwise reads once, few, many or a size class.

clone_size cdr3_length d_call j_call v_call cdr3_aa cdr3_nt
few 14 TRBD2 TRBJ2-3 TRBV20-1 CSATLAGAGDTQYF TGCAGTGCGACCCTAGCGGGAGCAGGAGATACGCAGTATTTT
- 13 - TRBJ2-7 TRBV3-1 CASSFRDPREQYF TGTGCCAGCAGCTTCCGAGACCCGCGGGAGCAGTACTTC
- 18 - TRBJ1-5 TRBV20-1 CSARDRYHREGGNQPQHF TGCAGTGCTAGAGATCGGTATCACAGGGAAGGAGGCAATCAGCCCCAGCATTTT
- 14 TRBD1 TRBJ2-7 TRBV20-1 CSAWGTGSSYEQYF TGCAGTGCTTGGGGGACAGGGAGCTCCTACGAGCAGTACTTC
- 13 TRBD2 TRBJ2-5 TRBV15 CATLAGGQETQYF TGTGCCACCCTTGCGGGAGGGCAAGAGACCCAGTACTTC
- 17 TRBD2 TRBJ2-2 TRBV12-3/TRBV12-4 CASTTSGRTRGTGELFF TGTGCCAGCACGACTAGCGGGAGGACTCGAGGCACCGGGGAGCTGTTTTTT
few 13 TRBD1 TRBJ1-2 TRBV2 CASKADRVNGYTF TGTGCCAGCAAAGCGGACAGGGTAAATGGCTACACCTTC
- 13 - TRBJ2-3 TRBV25-1 CASSDPPSDTQYF TGTGCCAGCAGTGACCCCCCTTCAGATACGCAGTATTTT
- 16 TRBD1 TRBJ1-1 TRBV2 CASSLDRVVQGTEAFF TGTGCCAGCAGCCTGGACAGGGTTGTTCAAGGCACTGAAGCTTTCTTT
few 11 - TRBJ2-7 TRBV10-3 CAISVTGEQYF TGTGCCATCAGTGTTACAGGAGAGCAGTACTTC
- 14 - TRBJ1-1 TRBV30 CAWTAIGLNTEAFF TGTGCCTGGACTGCTATAGGGCTGAACACTGAAGCTTTCTTT
- 19 - TRBJ2-1 TRBV12-5 CASGLEGSQPDGSYNEQFF TGTGCTAGTGGTCTGGAGGGATCCCAACCGGACGGCTCCTACAATGAGCAGTTCTTC
- 13 - TRBJ2-7 TRBV12-3/TRBV12-4 CASTPTGTYEQYF TGTGCCAGCACCCCGACTGGAACCTACGAGCAGTACTTC
- 12 - TRBJ2-3 TRBV7-9 CASSPAMDTQYF TGTGCCAGCAGCCCCGCGATGGATACGCAGTATTTT
few 12 TRBD1 TRBJ2-7 TRBV18 CASSPPDRLKNF TGTGCCAGCTCACCACCGGACAGGCTCAAGAACTTC
- 12 - TRBJ2-7 TRBV7-9 CASSQGQYEQYF TGTGCCAGCAGCCAAGGGCAGTACGAGCAGTACTTC
few 15 - TRBJ1-1 TRBV5-1 CASSLVLGMNTEAFF TGCGCCAGCAGCTTGGTTCTGGGGATGAACACTGAAGCTTTCTTT
few 17 TRBD2 TRBJ2-2 TRBV12-3/TRBV12-4 CASSYLLAGGRTGELFF TGTGCCAGCAGTTACCTCTTGGCGGGGGGGCGCACCGGGGAGCTGTTTTTT
few 14 - TRBJ2-7 TRBV30 CAWSGRASSYEQYF TGTGCCTGGAGTGGGAGGGCCAGTTCCTACGAGCAGTACTTC
few 16 TRBD2 TRBJ2-1 TRBV28 CASSRRLAAGNNEQFF TGTGCCAGCAGTCGCCGACTAGCGGCGGGTAACAATGAGCAGTTCTTC
many 15 TRBD1 TRBJ2-7 TRBV10-2 CASSDLGTGAYEQYF TGCGCCAGCAGTGATCTGGGGACAGGGGCCTACGAGCAGTACTTC
few 16 - TRBJ2-1 TRBV6-5 CASSYEGTSTSNEQFF TGTGCCAGCAGTTACGAGGGGACTTCAACCTCCAATGAGCAGTTCTTC
- 15 - TRBJ2-3 TRBV7-2 CASRPDWSGTDTQYF TGTGCCAGCAGACCCGACTGGAGCGGCACAGATACGCAGTATTTT
- 14 - TRBJ1-1 TRBV5-1 CASSFNKVDTEAFF TGCGCCAGCAGCTTCAACAAGGTGGACACTGAAGCTTTCTTT
- 16 - TRBJ2-2 TRBV4-3 CASSQDNELANGELFF TGCGCCAGCAGCCAAGATAACGAGCTAGCGAACGGGGAGCTGTTTTTT
few 15 - TRBJ1-5 TRBV7-3 CASSLTQGPNQPQHF TGTGCCAGCAGCTTAACTCAGGGCCCCAATCAGCCCCAGCATTTT
- 13 - TRBJ2-2 TRBV12-3/TRBV12-4 CASREQGPGELFF TGTGCCAGCAGGGAACAGGGCCCAGGGGAGCTGTTTTTT
few 16 TRBD2 TRBJ2-2 TRBV12-3/TRBV12-4 CASTGLAGGVTGELFF TGTGCCAGCACCGGACTAGCGGGAGGTGTGACCGGGGAGCTGTTTTTT
few 13 - TRBJ2-5 TRBV9 CASSVTGRETQYF TGTGCCAGCAGCGTAACGGGGAGAGAGACCCAGTACTTC
- 15 TRBD1 TRBJ1-2 TRBV7-9 CASSLSTWTGDGYTF TGTGCCAGCAGCCTATCCACCTGGACAGGGGACGGCTACACCTTC
- 16 - TRBJ2-7 TRBV10-3 CAISEDEGTEYYEQYF TGTGCCATCAGTGAGGACGAGGGGACCGAATACTACGAGCAGTACTTC
- 12 - TRBJ2-3 TRBV20-1 CSASTDTDTQYF TGCAGTGCTAGTACTGACACAGATACGCAGTATTTT
- 13 - TRBJ1-2 TRBV7-3 CASSLSPNYGYTF TGTGCCAGCAGCTTATCACCAAACTATGGCTACACCTTC
- 14 - TRBJ1-2 TRBV5-1 CASSLAEGPYGYTF TGCGCCAGCAGCTTGGCCGAGGGACCATATGGCTACACCTTC
few 11 - TRBJ2-7 TRBV20-1 CSARSGYEQYF TGCAGTGCTAGATCTGGATACGAGCAGTACTTC
few 13 - TRBJ2-1 TRBV6-2/TRBV6-3 CASSSSPLDEQFF TGTGCCAGCAGTTCGTCGCCCCTAGATGAGCAGTTCTTC
- 12 - TRBJ1-1 TRBV7-2 CASSSSYTEAFF TGTGCCAGCAGCTCAAGTTACACTGAAGCTTTCTTT
- 15 - TRBJ2-7 TRBV7-6 CASSSGTAASIEQYF TGTGCCAGCAGCTCCGGGACGGCCGCTTCTATCGAGCAGTACTTC
few 13 - TRBJ2-3 TRBV24-1 CATSDLGPDTQYF TGTGCCACCAGTGATTTAGGCCCGGATACGCAGTATTTT
few 15 - TRBJ2-7 TRBV6-2/TRBV6-3 CASSYSSSNSYEQYF TGTGCCAGCAGTTACTCCTCCAGCAACTCCTACGAGCAGTACTTC
- 14 - TRBJ2-7 TRBV6-5 CASSRLGASYEQYF TGTGCCAGCAGTCGCCTGGGCGCCTCCTACGAGCAGTACTTC
few 14 - TRBJ1-1 TRBV5-6 CASSYGVMNTEAFF TGTGCCAGCAGCTATGGTGTGATGAACACTGAAGCTTTCTTT